This T cell receptor beta chain was documented in a study of beta chain features in type 1 diabetes. This clone occurred many times. The CDR3 runs to 12 residues. Germline CDR1 KGHSH, CDR2 LQKENI. V was trimmed by 6 bases and J by 4 bases, leaving 10 bases between them. Reverse transcribing all isolated RNA meant expressed TCRB transcripts were sequenced. TCRdb's copy holds only in-frame clones and misses some; the assay was immunoSEQ multiplex PCR. Of approximately 150,000 clones detected, approximately 8.4% appear once; the ten largest clones hold 2% to 3%. Over 95% purity was reached by all sorted populations.

V gene TRBV18 combines with J gene TRBJ2-7; tentatively, D is TRBD2 (5 bases). Sequencing input: central memory CD4+ T cells from blood. The clonotype comes from a woman between 18 and 30 years old in good health. This chain's CDR3 is CASSGPGYEQYF. In DNA form, the CDR3 reads TGTGCCAGCTCGGGCCCGGGATACGAGCAGTACTTC.